Below are 32 T cell receptor beta chains sequenced from a single sample in a study of cytotoxic CD8 clonotypes in ibrutinib-treated CLL. Clones were sequenced by immunoSEQ multiplex PCR, and TCRdb holds only the in-frame ones, with some missing. This sample has 250,000 to 350,000 clones, with roughly four fifths found just once. The specimen was PBMCs, collected at disease progression, from a patient treated with ibrutinib. The receptor set was obtained from a human donor with chronic lymphocytic leukemia.

The chain uses TRBV28 and TRBJ1-1, with a weak D call TRBD1 (6 bases). V lost 6 bases to trimming and J lost 0 bases, with 11 bases between them. The germline gives CDR1 MDHEN, CDR2 SYDVKM. The length of the CDR3 is 14 residues. The CDR3 here is CASSRQAMNTEAFF. Here the CDR3 DNA reads TGTGCCAGCAGCCGACAGGCGATGAACACTGAAGCTTTCTTT.

This clone occurred a few times. The J gene is TRBJ1-2, the V gene TRBV7-8; 7 bases align to TRBD1. Per germline, CDR1 SGHVS and CDR2 FQNEAQ. J gave up 5 bases and V 5 bases, and 8 bases lay outside the gene matches. There are 14 residues in the CDR3. In DNA form, the CDR3 reads TGTGCCAGCAGCGCCGGGACAGCAGATTATGGCTACACCTTC. Translated: CASSAGTADYGYTF.

The V and J genes are TRBV13 and TRBJ1-2, with no clear D. The CDR3 length is 12 residues. V lost 6 bases to trimming and J lost 5 bases, with 10 bases between them. CDR1 and CDR2 (germline): PRHDT, FYEKMQ (reference sequence). The CDR3 spells CASSTGRYGYTF. CDR3 DNA sequence: TGTGCCAGCAGTACGGGCCGGTATGGCTACACCTTC.

This chain joins TRBV5-6 and TRBJ1-1; D remains ambiguous. The germline V gene has CDR1 SGHDT and CDR2 YYEEEE. Trimming took off 0 bases at V and 6 bases at J, with 9 bases between the two ends. This CDR3 has 13 amino acids. CDR3 sequence: CASSLGGLAEAFF. In DNA, the CDR3 is TGTGCCAGCAGCTTGGGAGGGCTAGCTGAAGCTTTCTTT.

This clone was seen a handful of times. V and J are TRBV6-1 and TRBJ1-2, with no clear D. Germline loops: CDR1 MNHNS, CDR2 SASEGT. Trimming shortened V by 2 bases and J by 3 bases, and 7 bases separated the two germline ends. This CDR3 spans 13 amino acids. The CDR3 is CASSEQSHYGYTF. The CDR3 region has the DNA TGTGCCAGCAGTGAACAGTCCCACTATGGCTACACCTTC.

This chain connects TRBV19 to TRBJ2-1; maybe TRBD2 (5 bases). The CDR3 has 12 residues. V shed 7 bases and J shed 4 bases, with 8 bases lying between them. CDR1 is LNHDA and CDR2 is SQIVND in the germline V gene (reference sequence). The CDR3 spells CASNPGYNEQFF. CDR3 sequence (DNA): TGTGCCAGTAACCCGGGATACAATGAGCAGTTCTTC.

This clone showed up many times. The J gene is TRBJ1-2, the V gene TRBV18; the D is unclear. In germline, CDR1 is KGHSH, CDR2 LQKENI. Trimming shortened V by 0 bases and J by 6 bases, and 8 bases separated the two germline ends. CDR3 length: 13 amino acids. The chain's CDR3 is CASSPPAQDGYTF. In DNA form, the CDR3 reads TGTGCCAGCTCACCACCGGCGCAGGATGGCTACACCTTC.

The chain couples TRBV5-4 to TRBJ2-7; 8 bases line up with TRBD1. This CDR3 has 15 amino acids. Looked up from germline, CDR1 is SGHNT and CDR2 is YYREEE (reference sequence). V gave up 4 bases and J gave up 2 bases; unmatched junction bases: 8. CDR3 coding DNA: TGTGCCAGCAGCACCAAGGACAGGGACACCTACGAGCAGTACTTC. This encodes CASSTKDRDTYEQYF.

The chain couples TRBV7-2 to TRBJ1-3; D perhaps matches TRBD1 (6 bases). V lost 5 bases to trimming and J lost 0 bases, with 11 bases between them. Germline assignment: CDR1 SGHTA and CDR2 FQGNSA. CDR3 size: 15 residues. DNA for the CDR3: TGTGCCAGCAGCACAACAGGGCACTCTGGAAACACCATATATTTT. Translation: CASSTTGHSGNTIYF. The full variable domain, in which reference TRBV7-2 and TRBJ1-3 provide the parts outside the CDR3, is GAGVSQSPSNKVTEKGKDVELRCDPISGHTALYWYRQSLGQGLEFLIYFQGNSAPDKSGLPSDRFSAERTGGSVSTLTIQRTQQEDSAVYLCASSTTGHSGNTIYFGEGSWLTVV.

The chain combines TRBV7-2 with TRBJ1-2, with TRBD1 identical over 7 bases. This CDR3 has 16 residues. The germline V gene encodes CDR1 SGHTA and CDR2 FQGNSA. Germline trimming cut 3 bases from V and 3 bases from J; bases unmatched to any gene: 10. The DNA for the CDR3 is TGTGCCAGCAGCTTTCGACAGGGTGCCTTTGACTATGGCTACACCTTC. This gives the protein CASSFRQGAFDYGYTF. Looking up the rest from reference TRBV7-2 and TRBJ1-2 gives the full variable domain: GAGVSQSPSNKVTEKGKDVELRCDPISGHTALYWYRQSLGQGLEFLIYFQGNSAPDKSGLPSDRFSAERTGGSVSTLTIQRTQQEDSAVYLCASSFRQGAFDYGYTFGSGTRLTVV.

Only one count was recorded for this clone. V and J are TRBV25-1 and TRBJ1-2; maybe TRBD1 (6 bases). The germline gives CDR1 MGHDK, CDR2 SYGVNS. The V end lost 5 bases, the J end lost 2 bases, and 18 bases lay between the germline ends. The CDR3 contains 16 residues. The DNA for the CDR3 is TGTGCCAGCAGTCCCAACGACGGGGGGCGGAACTATGGCTACACCTTC. It translates to CASSPNDGGRNYGYTF.

J is TRBJ2-2 and V is TRBV6-6; D may be TRBD2 (5 bases). The CDR3 runs 16 residues. The V end lost 6 bases, the J end lost 2 bases, and 16 bases lay between the germline ends. Germline CDR1 reads MNHNY; CDR2 reads SVGAGI (reference sequence). As DNA, the CDR3 is TGTGCCAGCAGCCAGACGGGAACCGCAAACACCGGGGAGCTGTTTTTT. It encodes CASSQTGTANTGELFF.

V is TRBV10-3 and J is TRBJ2-2; D gene ambiguous. The CDR3 covers 14 residues. The ends were cut back, 1 base at V and 6 bases at J, with 9 bases in the middle. Looked up from germline, CDR1 is ENHRY and CDR2 is SYGVKD. This CDR3 is CAISELNRSGELFF. CDR3 bases: TGTGCCATCAGTGAGTTGAACAGATCCGGGGAGCTGTTTTTT.

In nucleotides, the CDR3 is TGTGCCAGAATCCGGATTCAAAGGTTAGAGGCGAGCGAGCAGTACTTC. The encoded protein is CARIRIQRLEASEQYF. The chain combines TRBV5-3 with TRBJ2-7; no firm D call. TRBV5-3 is assigned to the ORF class and has an uncertain function. The V end lost 6 bases, the J end lost 6 bases, and 25 bases lay between the germline ends. The CDR3 sequence is 16 residues long.

In its sample, this clone was seen once. The V call is TRBV7-6, the J call TRBJ2-4; no clear D. V lost 1 base and J lost 0, with 10 bases in between. Germline CDR1 and CDR2: SGHVS and FNYEAQ. This CDR3 is built from 16 residues. CDR3 amino acids: CASSLEPDIAKNIQYF. CDR3 sequence (DNA): TGTGCCAGCAGCTTAGAACCCGATATAGCCAAAAACATTCAGTACTTC.

V gene TRBV18 combines with J gene TRBJ1-6; the D is unclear. Germline CDR1 is KGHSH and CDR2 is LQKENI. This CDR3 region has 14 residues. Trimming shortened V by 6 bases and J by 7 bases, and 13 bases separated the two germline ends. The CDR3 reads CASSSTDLNSPLHF. The DNA of the CDR3 is TGTGCCAGCTCCTCGACGGACCTGAATTCACCCCTCCACTTT.

This chain joins TRBV7-9 and TRBJ2-7; 9 bases map to TRBD2. The germline V gene encodes CDR1 SEHNR and CDR2 FQNEAQ (reference sequence). The CDR3 consists of 14 residues. The V gene end was trimmed by 3 bases and the J gene end by 7 bases; junction bases not matched to a gene: 7. The CDR3 here is CASSFAGGPWEQYF. CDR3 coding DNA: TGTGCCAGCAGCTTCGCGGGAGGGCCATGGGAGCAGTACTTC. Combining the CDR3 with reference TRBV7-9 and TRBJ2-7 gives the whole variable domain DTGVSQNPRHKITKRGQNVTFRCDPISEHNRLYWYRQTLGQGPEFLTYFQNEAQLEKSRLLSDRFSAERPKGSFSTLEIQRTEQGDSAMYLCASSFAGGPWEQYFGPGTRLTVT.

This CDR3 reads CASSEPEGLLLGYTF. CDR3 DNA sequence: TGTGCCAGCTCAGAGCCTGAGGGGCTCCTTCTGGGCTACACCTTC. The chain has TRBV5-4 and TRBJ1-2; possible D gene TRBD1, 5 bases. The CDR3 loop spans 15 amino acids. The V end lost 7 bases, the J end lost 8 bases, and 24 bases lay between the germline ends. Germline V gene data show CDR1 as SGHNT and CDR2 as YYREEE (reference sequence).

The V call is TRBV6-1, the J call TRBJ1-2, with a possible D match to TRBD1 (5 bases). V was shortened by 6 bases and J by 8 bases, with 10 bases between the two germline ends. CDR1 is MNHNS, CDR2 SASEGT, per germline. There are 11 residues in the CDR3. CDR3 residues: CASRGGEGYTF. CDR3 coding DNA: TGTGCCAGCAGGGGAGGGGAAGGCTACACCTTC.

The chain links TRBV5-1 to TRBJ1-1; perhaps TRBD1 as D (6 bases). V shed 1 base and J shed 1 base, with 29 bases lying between them. The CDR3 is 21 amino acids. The germline CDR1 and CDR2 sequences are SGHRS and YFSETQ. The CDR3 protein is CASSLRGLLANSHQKNTEAFF. In DNA, the CDR3 is TGCGCCAGCAGCTTGCGGGGGCTGCTTGCGAACTCCCATCAAAAGAACACTGAAGCTTTCTTT.

The rearrangement uses TRBV7-9 and TRBJ2-7; TRBD1 aligns across 9 bases. The CDR3 sequence is 14 residues long. The V gene's germline CDR1 is SEHNR and CDR2 FQNEAQ (reference sequence). V shed 4 bases, J shed 3 bases, and the junction held 4 bases outside the gene matches. The CDR3 nucleotides are TGTGCCAGCAGCTCGAGACAGGGGGACTACGAGCAGTACTTC. Residues: CASSSRQGDYEQYF. The entire variable domain, with the rest obtained from reference TRBV7-9 and TRBJ2-7, is as follows: DTGVSQNPRHKITKRGQNVTFRCDPISEHNRLYWYRQTLGQGPEFLTYFQNEAQLEKSRLLSDRFSAERPKGSFSTLEIQRTEQGDSAMYLCASSSRQGDYEQYFGPGTRLTVT.

The chain carries TRBV19 and TRBJ2-6; TRBD1 aligns across 9 bases. After removal of 7 bases from V and 1 base from J, the junction contained 2 bases not matched to a gene. Per the germline V gene, CDR1 is LNHDA and CDR2 is SQIVND (reference sequence). The CDR3 totals 15 residues. The DNA for the CDR3 is TGTGCCAGTATGGGACAGGGATCTGGGGCCAACGTCCTGACTTTC. This translates into CASMGQGSGANVLTF.

This chain links TRBV5-1 with TRBJ2-5; possibly TRBD1 for D (5 bases). CDR1 is SGHRS and CDR2 is YFSETQ in the germline V gene. The CDR3 is 14 residues long. The ends were cut back, 3 bases at V and 1 base at J, with 10 bases in the middle. This chain's CDR3 is CASSWGPPQETQYF. CDR3 nucleotides: TGCGCCAGCAGCTGGGGCCCCCCCCAAGAGACCCAGTACTTC.

The chain has TRBV18 and TRBJ1-4; D unresolved. CDR3 size: 16 residues. V lost 6 bases, J lost 8 bases, and 22 bases lay in between. CDR1 is KGHSH and CDR2 is LQKENI in the germline V gene. The CDR3 nucleotides read TGTGCCAGCTCCCCCCTCCCTCGTTCGGCGGGGGAAAAACTGTTTTTT. Translating it yields CASSPLPRSAGEKLFF.

The sample holds one count of this clone. The chain employs TRBV7-3 and TRBJ1-1, with D tentatively TRBD1 (5 bases). The CDR3 spans 13 residues. Germline V gives CDR1 SGHTA, CDR2 FQGTGA. V shed 5 bases and J shed 8 bases, with 15 bases lying between them. The DNA for the CDR3 is TGTGCCAGCAGCCCCGAGGGACCAACCGAAGCTTTCTTT. It specifies CASSPEGPTEAFF.

The chain combines TRBV21-1 with TRBJ2-3. TRBV21-1 counts as a pseudogene. This CDR3 comprises 18 residues. In nucleotides, the CDR3 is TGTGCCAGCAGCACCTGGCTAAGGAGCAGGAACCGACCAGATACGCAGTATTTT. It yields the protein CASSTWLRSRNRPDTQYF.

The chain employs TRBV6-1 and TRBJ2-1; D is undetermined. The CDR3 has 12 amino acids. V lost 2 bases and J lost 9, with 8 bases in between. The germline V gene has CDR1 MNHNS and CDR2 SASEGT. Written as DNA, the CDR3 is TGTGCCAGCAGTGAAAGTGTGGGTGAGCAGTTCTTC. This translates into CASSESVGEQFF.

The chain recombines TRBV7-9 with TRBJ2-7; weak D call: TRBD1 (6 bases). V was pared by 5 bases and J by 2 bases, with 19 bases between. The CDR3 runs 16 residues. The germline V gene has CDR1 SEHNR and CDR2 FQNEAQ (reference sequence). CDR3: CASSPLGQPFPYEQYF. The CDR3, as DNA: TGTGCCAGCAGCCCCTTAGGACAGCCCTTCCCCTACGAGCAGTACTTC.

The V gene is TRBV28, the J gene TRBJ1-5; D remains unclear. CDR3 length: 18 residues. Trimming took 6 bases from V and 7 from J, leaving 28 bases between them. Germline V gene sequence: CDR1 MDHEN, CDR2 SYDVKM. The CDR3 nucleotides are TGTGCCAGCAGCCATAACATTATGCCCCTCCCCGCCGGGCAGCCCCAGCATTTT. It specifies CASSHNIMPLPAGQPQHF.

This clone was observed once. The genes are TRBV4-1 and TRBJ1-1; TRBD1 might be the D (5 bases). Per germline, CDR1 MGHRA and CDR2 YSYEKL. This CDR3 is built from 16 residues. Between the trimmed V and J ends, which lost 1 base and 0 bases, there was a span of 12 bases. The CDR3 region has the DNA TGCGCCAGCAGCCAAGGCAGGGTGACATTGAACACTGAAGCTTTCTTT. This codes for CASSQGRVTLNTEAFF.

A word on this clone: Different DNA sequences within this sample yield the same CDR3. CDR3 loop: CASSSRQGSYEQYF. In DNA form, the CDR3 reads TGTGCCAGTAGTAGCAGACAGGGCTCCTACGAGCAGTACTTC. J is TRBJ2-7 and V is TRBV19, with 7 positions matching TRBD1. The germline V gene has CDR1 LNHDA and CDR2 SQIVND (reference sequence). With V trimmed by 4 bases and J by 0 bases, 3 bases remained unmatched. The CDR3 extends over 14 amino acids. Full variable domain (remainder filled in from reference TRBV19 and TRBJ2-7): DGGITQSPKYLFRKEGQNVTLSCEQNLNHDAMYWYRQDPGQGLRLIYYSQIVNDFQKGDIAEGYSVSREKKESFPLTVTSAQKNPTAFYLCASSSRQGSYEQYFGPGTRLTVT.

This clone was seen a handful of times. The V and J genes are TRBV13 and TRBJ1-2; D ambiguous. Germline V gives CDR1 PRHDT, CDR2 FYEKMQ (reference sequence). Trimming removed 1 base from V and 6 bases from J, with 3 bases in between. The CDR3 totals 11 residues. The CDR3 protein is CASSLENGYTF. The CDR3 DNA follows: TGTGCCAGCAGCTTAGAAAATGGCTACACCTTC. Full variable domain (rest looked up from reference TRBV13 and TRBJ1-2): AAGVIQSPRHLIKEKRETATLKCYPIPRHDTVYWYQQGPGQDPQFLISFYEKMQSDKGSIPDRFSAQQFSDYHSELNMSSLELGDSALYFCASSLENGYTFGSGTRLTVV.